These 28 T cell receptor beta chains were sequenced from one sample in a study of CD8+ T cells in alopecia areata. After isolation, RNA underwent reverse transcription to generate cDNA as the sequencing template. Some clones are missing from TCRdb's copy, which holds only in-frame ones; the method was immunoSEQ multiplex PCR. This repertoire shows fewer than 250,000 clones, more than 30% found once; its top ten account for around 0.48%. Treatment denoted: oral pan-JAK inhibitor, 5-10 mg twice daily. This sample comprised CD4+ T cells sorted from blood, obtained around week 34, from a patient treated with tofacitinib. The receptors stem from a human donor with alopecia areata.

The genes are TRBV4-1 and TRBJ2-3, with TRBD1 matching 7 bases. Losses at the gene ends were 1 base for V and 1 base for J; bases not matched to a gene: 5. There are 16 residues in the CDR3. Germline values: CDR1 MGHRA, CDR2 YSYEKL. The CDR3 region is CASSQVTGLGTDTQYF. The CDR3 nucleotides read TGCGCCAGCAGCCAAGTGACAGGGCTCGGCACAGATACGCAGTATTTT.

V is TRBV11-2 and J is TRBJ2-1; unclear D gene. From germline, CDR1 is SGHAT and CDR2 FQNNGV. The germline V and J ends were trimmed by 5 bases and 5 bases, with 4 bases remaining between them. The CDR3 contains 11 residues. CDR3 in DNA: TGTGCCAGCAGCGTGGACAATGAGCAGTTCTTC. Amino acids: CASSVDNEQFF.

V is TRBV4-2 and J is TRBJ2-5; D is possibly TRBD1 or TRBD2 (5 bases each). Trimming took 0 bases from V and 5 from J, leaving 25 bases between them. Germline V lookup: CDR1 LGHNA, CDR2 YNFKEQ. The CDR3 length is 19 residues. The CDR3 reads CASSQDSGTGASRRETQYF. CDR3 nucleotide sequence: TGTGCCAGCAGCCAAGACTCTGGTACTGGGGCTAGCAGGAGGGAGACCCAGTACTTC.

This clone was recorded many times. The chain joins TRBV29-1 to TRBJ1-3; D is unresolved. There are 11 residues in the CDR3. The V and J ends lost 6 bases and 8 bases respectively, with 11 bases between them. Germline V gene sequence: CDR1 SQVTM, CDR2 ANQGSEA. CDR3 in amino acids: CSVHKGDTIYF. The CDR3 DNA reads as TGCAGCGTGCATAAGGGAGACACCATATATTTT.

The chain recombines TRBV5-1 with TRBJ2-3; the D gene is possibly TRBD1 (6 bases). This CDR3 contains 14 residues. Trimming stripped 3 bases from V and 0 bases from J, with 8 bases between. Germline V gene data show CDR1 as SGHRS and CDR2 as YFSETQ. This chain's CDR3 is CASSSGESTDTQYF. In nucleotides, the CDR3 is TGCGCCAGCAGCTCAGGGGAAAGCACAGATACGCAGTATTTT.

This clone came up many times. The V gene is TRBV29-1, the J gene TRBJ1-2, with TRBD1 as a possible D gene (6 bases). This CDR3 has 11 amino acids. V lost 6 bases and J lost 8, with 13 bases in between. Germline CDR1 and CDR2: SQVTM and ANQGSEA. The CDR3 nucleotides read TGCAGCGTCGCCAGACAGGCCGGCTACACCTTC. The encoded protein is CSVARQAGYTF. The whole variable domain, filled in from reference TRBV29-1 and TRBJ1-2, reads SAVISQKPSRDICQRGTSLTIQCQVDSQVTMMFWYRQQPGQSLTLIATANQGSEATYESGFVIDKFPISRPNLTFSTLTVSNMSPEDSSIYLCSVARQAGYTFGSGTRLTVV.

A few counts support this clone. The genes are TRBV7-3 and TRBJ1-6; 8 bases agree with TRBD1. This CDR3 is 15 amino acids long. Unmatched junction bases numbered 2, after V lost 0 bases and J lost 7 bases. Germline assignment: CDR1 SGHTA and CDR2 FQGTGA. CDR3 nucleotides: TGTGCCAGCAGCTTAACGACAGGGGTCAATTCACCCCTCCACTTT. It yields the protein CASSLTTGVNSPLHF.

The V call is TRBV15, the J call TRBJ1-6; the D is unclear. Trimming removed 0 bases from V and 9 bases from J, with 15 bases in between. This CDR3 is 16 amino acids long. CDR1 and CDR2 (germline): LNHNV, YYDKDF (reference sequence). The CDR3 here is CATSREAEFWSSPLHF. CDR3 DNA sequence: TGTGCCACCAGCAGAGAAGCGGAATTCTGGAGTTCACCCCTCCACTTT.

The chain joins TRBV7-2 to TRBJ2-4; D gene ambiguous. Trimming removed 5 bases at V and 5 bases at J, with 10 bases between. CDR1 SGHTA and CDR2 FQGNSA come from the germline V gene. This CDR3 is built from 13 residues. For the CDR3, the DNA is TGTGCCAGCAGCCCCCTCAACGAAAACATTCAGTACTTC. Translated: CASSPLNENIQYF.

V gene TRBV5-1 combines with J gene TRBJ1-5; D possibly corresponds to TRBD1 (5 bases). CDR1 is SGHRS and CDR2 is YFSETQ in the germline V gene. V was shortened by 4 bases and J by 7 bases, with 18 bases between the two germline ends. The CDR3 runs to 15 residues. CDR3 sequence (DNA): TGCGCCAGCAGCCGGGACGGAAGAACGGACCAGCCCCAGCATTTT. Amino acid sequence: CASSRDGRTDQPQHF.

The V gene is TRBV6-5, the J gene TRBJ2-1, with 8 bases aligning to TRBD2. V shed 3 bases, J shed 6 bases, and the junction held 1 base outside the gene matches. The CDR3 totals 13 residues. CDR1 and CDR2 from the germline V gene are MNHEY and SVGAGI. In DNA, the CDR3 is TGTGCCAGCAGTTATAGCGGGGTCAATGAGCAGTTCTTC. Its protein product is CASSYSGVNEQFF.

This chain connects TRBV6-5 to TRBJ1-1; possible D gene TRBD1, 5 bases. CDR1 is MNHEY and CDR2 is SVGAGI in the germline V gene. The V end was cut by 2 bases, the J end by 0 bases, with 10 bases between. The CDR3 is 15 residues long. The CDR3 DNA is TGTGCCAGCAGTTACGAGGGGTTAATGAACACTGAAGCTTTCTTT. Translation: CASSYEGLMNTEAFF.

DNA for the CDR3: TGTGCCAGCTCAGGACTGGTGAACTATGGCTACACCTTC. Residues: CASSGLVNYGYTF. The chain joins TRBV2 to TRBJ1-2; D is uncertain. The germline V gene has CDR1 SNHLY and CDR2 FYNNEI. Trimming took off 8 bases at V and 2 bases at J, with 12 bases between the two ends. CDR3 length equals 13 residues.

The CDR3 DNA sequence: TGTGCCAGCAGCCCCGGGACAGCCTCCTACGAGCAGTACTTC. Translating it yields CASSPGTASYEQYF. The chain employs TRBV2 and TRBJ2-7, with 7 positions matching TRBD1. The CDR3 loop spans 14 amino acids. From germline, CDR1 is SNHLY and CDR2 FYNNEI. After removal of 6 bases from V and 0 bases from J, the junction contained 5 bases not matched to a gene. The complete variable domain, with remaining parts taken from reference TRBV2 and TRBJ2-7, reads EPEVTQTPSHQVTQMGQEVILRCVPISNHLYFYWYRQILGQKVEFLVSFYNNEISEKSEIFDDQFSVERPDGSNFTLKIRSTKLEDSAMYFCASSPGTASYEQYFGPGTRLTVT.

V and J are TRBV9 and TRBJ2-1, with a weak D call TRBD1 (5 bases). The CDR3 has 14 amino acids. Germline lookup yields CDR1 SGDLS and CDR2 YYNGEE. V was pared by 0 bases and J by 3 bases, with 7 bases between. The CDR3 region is CASSVEGLYNEQFF. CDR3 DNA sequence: TGTGCCAGCAGCGTAGAGGGGCTCTACAATGAGCAGTTCTTC.

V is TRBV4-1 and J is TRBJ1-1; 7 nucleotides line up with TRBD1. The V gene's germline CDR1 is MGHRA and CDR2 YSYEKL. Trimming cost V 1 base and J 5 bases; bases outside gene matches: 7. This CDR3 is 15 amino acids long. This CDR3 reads CASSQADRDGTEAFF. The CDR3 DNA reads TGCGCCAGCAGCCAAGCAGACAGGGACGGGACTGAAGCTTTCTTT.

CDR3 loop: CASSPGQSTNTGELFF. DNA of the CDR3: TGTGCCAGCAGCCCGGGGCAGAGCACGAACACCGGGGAGCTGTTTTTT. The chain uses TRBV7-8 and TRBJ2-2; D may match TRBD1 or TRBD2 (5 bases each). V was shortened by 5 bases and J by 0 bases, with 13 bases between the two germline ends. The CDR3 extends over 16 amino acids. Germline-derived CDR1 and CDR2 are SGHVS and FQNEAQ.

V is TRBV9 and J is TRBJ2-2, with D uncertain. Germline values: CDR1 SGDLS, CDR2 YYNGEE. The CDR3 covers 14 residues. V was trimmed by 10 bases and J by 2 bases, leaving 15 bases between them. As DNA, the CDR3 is TGTGCCGGACCAAATGGGCTTAACACCGGGGAGCTGTTTTTT. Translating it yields CAGPNGLNTGELFF. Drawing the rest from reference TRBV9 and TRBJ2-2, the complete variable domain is DSGVTQTPKHLITATGQRVTLRCSPRSGDLSVYWYQQSLDQGLQFLIQYYNGEERAKGNILERFSAQQFPDLHSELNLSSLELGDSALYFCAGPNGLNTGELFFGEGSRLTVL.

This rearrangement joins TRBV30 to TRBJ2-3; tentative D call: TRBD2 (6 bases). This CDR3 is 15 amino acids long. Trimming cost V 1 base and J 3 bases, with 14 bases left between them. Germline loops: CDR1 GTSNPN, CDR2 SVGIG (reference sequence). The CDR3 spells CAWSEVGSLTDTQYF. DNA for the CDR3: TGTGCCTGGAGTGAGGTCGGGAGTCTGACAGATACGCAGTATTTT.

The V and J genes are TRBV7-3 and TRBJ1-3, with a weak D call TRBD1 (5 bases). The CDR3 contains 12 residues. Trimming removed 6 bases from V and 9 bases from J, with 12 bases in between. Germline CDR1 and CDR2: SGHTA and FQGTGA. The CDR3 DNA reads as TGTGCCAGCAGTCGTCCGGGGGGCACCATATATTTT. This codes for CASSRPGGTIYF.

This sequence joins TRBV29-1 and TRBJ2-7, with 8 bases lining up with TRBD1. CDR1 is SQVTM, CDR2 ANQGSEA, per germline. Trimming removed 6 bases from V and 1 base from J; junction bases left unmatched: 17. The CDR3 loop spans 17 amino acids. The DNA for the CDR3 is TGCAGCGTGTCCGGGACAGGTCTGAGGACTATTTCCTACGAGCAGTACTTC. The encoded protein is CSVSGTGLRTISYEQYF.

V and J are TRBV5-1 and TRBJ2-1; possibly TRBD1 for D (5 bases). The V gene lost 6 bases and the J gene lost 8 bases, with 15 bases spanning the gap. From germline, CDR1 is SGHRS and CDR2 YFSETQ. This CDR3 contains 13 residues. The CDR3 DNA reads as TGCGCCAGCACCCTTTATTGGGGCGATGAGCAGTTCTTC. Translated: CASTLYWGDEQFF.

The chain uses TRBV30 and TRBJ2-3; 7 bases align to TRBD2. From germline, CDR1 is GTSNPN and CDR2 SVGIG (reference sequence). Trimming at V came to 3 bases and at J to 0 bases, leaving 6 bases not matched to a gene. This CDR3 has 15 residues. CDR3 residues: CAWRRLAASTDTQYF. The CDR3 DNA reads TGTGCCTGGAGGAGGCTAGCGGCTAGCACAGATACGCAGTATTTT.

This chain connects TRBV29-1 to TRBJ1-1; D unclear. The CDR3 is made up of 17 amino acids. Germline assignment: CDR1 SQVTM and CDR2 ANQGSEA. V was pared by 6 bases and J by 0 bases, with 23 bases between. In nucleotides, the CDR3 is TGCAGCGTCTCATACCGGGCCGGACTGTCCTTGAACACTGAAGCTTTCTTT. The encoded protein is CSVSYRAGLSLNTEAFF. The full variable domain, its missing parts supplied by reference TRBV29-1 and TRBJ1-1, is SAVISQKPSRDICQRGTSLTIQCQVDSQVTMMFWYRQQPGQSLTLIATANQGSEATYESGFVIDKFPISRPNLTFSTLTVSNMSPEDSSIYLCSVSYRAGLSLNTEAFFGQGTRLTVV.

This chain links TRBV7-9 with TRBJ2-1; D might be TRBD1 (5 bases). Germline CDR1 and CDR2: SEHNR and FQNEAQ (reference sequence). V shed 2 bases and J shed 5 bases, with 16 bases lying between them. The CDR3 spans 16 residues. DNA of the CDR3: TGTGCCAGCAGCTTAAATTTCCGGACAACAAACAATGAGCAGTTCTTC. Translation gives CASSLNFRTTNNEQFF. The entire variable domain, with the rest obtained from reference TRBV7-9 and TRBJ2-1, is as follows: DTGVSQNPRHKITKRGQNVTFRCDPISEHNRLYWYRQTLGQGPEFLTYFQNEAQLEKSRLLSDRFSAERPKGSFSTLEIQRTEQGDSAMYLCASSLNFRTTNNEQFFGPGTRLTVL.

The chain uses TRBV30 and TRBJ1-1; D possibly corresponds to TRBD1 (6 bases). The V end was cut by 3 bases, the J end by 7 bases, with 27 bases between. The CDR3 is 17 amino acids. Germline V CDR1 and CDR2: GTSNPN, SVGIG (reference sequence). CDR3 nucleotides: TGTGCCTGGAGGTGGACAGTTCCCCGAAAGTATGTTAATGAAGCTTTCTTT. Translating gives CAWRWTVPRKYVNEAFF.

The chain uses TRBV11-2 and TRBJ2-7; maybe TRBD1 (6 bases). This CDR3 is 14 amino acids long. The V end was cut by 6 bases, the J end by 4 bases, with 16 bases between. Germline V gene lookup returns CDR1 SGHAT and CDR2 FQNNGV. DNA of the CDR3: TGTGCCAGCAGATCGTCGGGACAAGGGTACGAGCAGTACTTC. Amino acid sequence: CASRSSGQGYEQYF.

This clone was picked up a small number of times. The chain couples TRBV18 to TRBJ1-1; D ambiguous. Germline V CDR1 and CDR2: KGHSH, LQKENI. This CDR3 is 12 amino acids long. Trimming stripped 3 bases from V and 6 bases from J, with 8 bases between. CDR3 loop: CASSPSRPEAFF. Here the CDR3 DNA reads TGTGCCAGCTCACCTTCTCGACCTGAAGCTTTCTTT.